This entry lists 13 T cell receptor beta chains sequenced from one sample in a study of siplizumab effects on memory and regulatory T cells. In the mixed lymphocyte reaction, cells were cocultured for 6 to 7 days at 37°C. The data were produced by immunoSEQ multiplex PCR, yet TCRdb's version contains in-frame clones alone and is incomplete. Here the sample spans approximately 20,000 clones, 35% to 60% being singletons. These receptors have no identified antigens. Sequencing used CFSE-low (dividing) CD4+ T cells sorted from an allogeneic mixed lymphocyte reaction. All receptors derive from a human donor in good health; the cells came from an allogeneic mixed lymphocyte reaction.

This clone was counted between two and nine times. The gene calls are TRBV5-5 and TRBJ1-2; 7 bases map to TRBD1. The germline CDR1 and CDR2 sequences are SGHKS and YYEKEE (reference sequence). Trimming at V came to 2 bases and at J to 8 bases, leaving 18 bases not matched to a gene. The CDR3 consists of 17 residues. CDR3 amino acids: CASSFVGAGGDIRGYTF. The DNA for the CDR3 is TGTGCCAGCAGCTTTGTTGGGGCAGGGGGAGACATTCGAGGCTACACCTTC.

This chain joins TRBV5-1 and TRBJ2-3, with D possibly being TRBD2 (5 bases). V shed 2 bases and J shed 3 bases, with 10 bases lying between them. Germline-derived CDR1 and CDR2 are SGHRS and YFSETQ. The CDR3 length is 14 residues. The CDR3 DNA reads as TGCGCCAGCAGCTTCGGAGCGGCGACAGATACGCAGTATTTT. The encoded protein is CASSFGAATDTQYF.

The chain combines TRBV7-9 with TRBJ1-3; D is perhaps TRBD1 (5 bases). Trimming removed 8 bases from V and 2 bases from J, with 19 bases in between. The V gene's germline CDR1 is SEHNR and CDR2 FQNEAQ (reference sequence). This CDR3 is built from 16 residues. The CDR3 loop reads CASRSDPGIAGNTIYF. For the CDR3, the DNA is TGTGCCAGCCGCTCGGACCCAGGGATAGCTGGAAACACCATATATTTT. The full variable domain, with the rest looked up from reference TRBV7-9 and TRBJ1-3, is DTGVSQNPRHKITKRGQNVTFRCDPISEHNRLYWYRQTLGQGPEFLTYFQNEAQLEKSRLLSDRFSAERPKGSFSTLEIQRTEQGDSAMYLCASRSDPGIAGNTIYFGEGSWLTVV.

The CDR3 loop reads CASSSTTGTELYF. CDR3 nucleotides: TGTGCCAGCAGCTCTACAACAGGTACGGAGCTGTATTTT. V and J are TRBV7-3 and TRBJ2-3, with a weak D call TRBD1 (5 bases). V gave up 4 bases and J gave up 14 bases, with 19 bases separating them. The CDR3 totals 13 residues. Germline CDR1 SGHTA, CDR2 FQGTGA.

The rearrangement links TRBV28 to TRBJ1-2, with D perhaps matching TRBD1 (6 bases). Germline-derived CDR1 and CDR2 are MDHEN and SYDVKM. V lost 1 base, J lost 5 bases, and 14 bases lay in between. The CDR3 is 15 residues long. DNA for the CDR3: TGTGCCAGCAGTTTATCCGGACAGATACCTTATGGCTACACCTTC. Protein: CASSLSGQIPYGYTF.

Of note for this clone: Sequence at one end of the junction differs from germline and may be a read error. The chain recombines TRBV5-1 with TRBJ1-3; D not resolved. From germline, CDR1 is SGHRS and CDR2 YFSETQ. This CDR3 region has 12 residues. In DNA form, the CDR3 reads TGCGCCGGCAGCGAAACAGGAAACACCATATATTTT. This sequence encodes CAGSETGNTIYF.

This rearrangement joins TRBV10-1 to TRBJ2-1; the D call may be TRBD1 or TRBD2 (5 bases each). V lost 6 bases, J lost 2 bases, and 14 bases lay in between. CDR1 is WNHNN and CDR2 is SYGVQD in the germline V gene (reference sequence). CDR3 length: 15 amino acids. The CDR3 reads CASRGSRGAYNEQFF. CDR3 bases: TGCGCCAGCAGGGGGAGTAGGGGAGCCTACAATGAGCAGTTCTTC.

This sequence joins TRBV7-3 and TRBJ1-6; 9 bases agree with TRBD1. The CDR3 is 15 amino acids. From germline, CDR1 is SGHTA and CDR2 FQGTGA. V gave up 4 bases and J gave up 9 bases; unmatched junction bases: 7. CDR3 DNA sequence: TGTGCCAGCAGCTCGGGACAGGGAGTCCTTTCACCCCTCCACTTT. Amino acids: CASSSGQGVLSPLHF.

This chain joins TRBV5-1 and TRBJ1-1; D remains unclear. The ends were cut back, 4 bases at V and 7 bases at J, with 14 bases in the middle. There are 13 residues in the CDR3. Germline V CDR1 and CDR2: SGHRS, YFSETQ. CDR3 amino acids: CASSLAPALEAFF. The CDR3 DNA follows: TGCGCCAGCAGCCTAGCCCCCGCCCTTGAAGCTTTCTTT.

This clone was found a few times. The rearrangement joins TRBV9 to TRBJ2-1, with unresolved D. The germline V gene encodes CDR1 SGDLS and CDR2 YYNGEE. V was trimmed by 2 bases and J by 2 bases, leaving 11 bases between them. The CDR3 runs to 15 residues. The CDR3 spells CASSVSLPTYNEQFF. CDR3 in DNA: TGTGCCAGCAGCGTCAGCCTCCCTACCTACAATGAGCAGTTCTTC.

V and J are TRBV27 and TRBJ1-4, with D uncertain. The CDR3 totals 15 residues. Trimming cost V 3 bases and J 5 bases, with 13 bases left between them. Germline loops: CDR1 MNHEY, CDR2 SMNVEV (reference sequence). The CDR3 DNA follows: TGTGCCAGCAGTTTGATAGACGGGTGGAATGAAAAACTGTTTTTT. Its translation is CASSLIDGWNEKLFF.

In its sample, this clone was seen a few times. This chain joins TRBV6-5 and TRBJ1-6; D remains unclear. The CDR3 totals 14 residues. V gave up 5 bases and J gave up 7 bases, with 12 bases separating them. In germline, CDR1 is MNHEY, CDR2 SVGAGI. The CDR3 coding sequence is TGTGCCAGCAGTCCCGATAGAAACAATTCACCCCTCCACTTT. Its translation: CASSPDRNNSPLHF.

This clone was picked up a small number of times. The rearrangement joins TRBV2 to TRBJ2-1; 8 bases fit TRBD1. V was clipped by 4 bases and J by 4 bases; unmatched bases: 6. The CDR3 consists of 15 residues. Germline assignment: CDR1 SNHLY and CDR2 FYNNEI. CDR3 DNA sequence: TGTGCCAGCAGTGCAGACAGGGGCGGATACAATGAGCAGTTCTTC. Protein sequence: CASSADRGGYNEQFF.